One and the same sample provided the 8 T cell receptor beta chains below, sequenced in a study of blood T cell repertoires in COVID-19. The method was immunoSEQ multiplex PCR; TCRdb's version includes in-frame clones alone and lacks a portion of them. The data show about 210,000 clones, approximately 90% seen once. Sequences were obtained from PBMCs or T cells enriched from blood (not recorded which). The receptors come from a woman aged 40-49 years in a cohort exposed to, infected with or recovered from COVID-19 (not recorded which).

The rearrangement uses TRBV7-9 and TRBJ1-1; 8 nucleotides align to TRBD1. The V gene end was trimmed by 4 bases and the J gene end by 3 bases; junction bases not matched to a gene: 10. This CDR3 is 16 amino acids long. CDR1 and CDR2 from the germline V gene are SEHNR and FQNEAQ (reference sequence). The CDR3 nucleotides are TGTGCCAGCAGCTCCTTCAGGGGGCTGAGGGACACTGAAGCTTTCTTT. It codes for CASSSFRGLRDTEAFF. Full variable domain (outside the CDR3, taken from reference TRBV7-9 and TRBJ1-1): DTGVSQNPRHKITKRGQNVTFRCDPISEHNRLYWYRQTLGQGPEFLTYFQNEAQLEKSRLLSDRFSAERPKGSFSTLEIQRTEQGDSAMYLCASSSFRGLRDTEAFFGQGTRLTVV.

V and J are TRBV27 and TRBJ2-1; 12 nucleotides match TRBD1. The V gene's germline CDR1 is MNHEY and CDR2 SMNVEV (reference sequence). This CDR3 is built from 18 residues. Trimming removed 8 bases from V and 6 bases from J; junction bases left unmatched: 17. The DNA of the CDR3 is TGTGCCAGCCGATCGGGACAGGGGGCAAAGATCGGATTCAATGAGCAGTTCTTC. This gives the protein CASRSGQGAKIGFNEQFF.

The V and J genes are TRBV19 and TRBJ1-6, with 8 bases identical to TRBD1. Germline trimming cut 5 bases from V and 5 bases from J; bases unmatched to any gene: 8. The CDR3 length is 16 residues. Germline assignment: CDR1 LNHDA and CDR2 SQIVND (reference sequence). Here the CDR3 DNA reads TGTGCCAGTAGTCCGGGACAGGACCTGCATAATTCACCCCTCCACTTT. The encoded protein is CASSPGQDLHNSPLHF.

The V and J genes are TRBV10-1 and TRBJ2-1, with D possibly matching TRBD1 (6 bases). V was pared by 6 bases and J by 0 bases, with 12 bases between. Germline V gene sequence: CDR1 WNHNN, CDR2 SYGVQD (reference sequence). CDR3 length: 15 residues. The CDR3, as DNA: TGCGCCAGCAGCTACGACAGGAGCTCCTACAATGAGCAGTTCTTC. Translation gives CASSYDRSSYNEQFF.

The chain links TRBV4-2 to TRBJ1-1; D not resolved. The germline V gene has CDR1 LGHNA and CDR2 YNFKEQ. V was shortened by 2 bases and J by 4 bases, with 11 bases between the two germline ends. This CDR3 contains 14 residues. The CDR3 here is CASSQSPRSTEAFF. CDR3 nucleotides: TGTGCCAGCAGCCAATCTCCGAGGAGCACTGAAGCTTTCTTT.

The chain combines TRBV29-1 with TRBJ1-1, with a possible D match to TRBD1 (5 bases). There are 12 residues in the CDR3. V was cut by 8 bases and J by 5 bases, with 15 bases left in between. Germline V CDR1 and CDR2: SQVTM, ANQGSEA. CDR3 region: CSLSGGTTEAFF. The CDR3 nucleotides are TGCAGCCTGTCGGGGGGGACGACTGAAGCTTTCTTT.

This clone appeared a single time. The chain joins TRBV29-1 to TRBJ2-3; D is possibly TRBD1 (5 bases). V gave up 0 bases and J gave up 4 bases, with 14 bases separating them. The CDR3 has 15 amino acids. Germline V gene lookup returns CDR1 SQVTM and CDR2 ANQGSEA. The CDR3 region has the DNA TGCAGCGTTGAAGATGGGGCCCAGTGGGCAGATACGCAGTATTTT. This codes for CSVEDGAQWADTQYF.

This clone appeared a single time. This sequence joins TRBV5-8 and TRBJ2-1, with TRBD1 as a possible D gene (6 bases). The CDR3 extends over 15 amino acids. Germline CDR1 and CDR2: SGHTS and YDEGEE. Trimming removed 0 bases from V and 4 bases from J, with 11 bases in between. The CDR3 loop is CASSLARRGYNEQFF. The CDR3 DNA reads as TGTGCCAGCAGCTTGGCCCGCAGGGGTTACAATGAGCAGTTCTTC.